Detailed here is one T cell receptor beta chain. Its antigen remains unknown. This specimen comes from a study of shared clonotypes between healthy human individuals. Study-wide results and limits: In this cohort, only blood was sampled, and tissue repertoires likely differ. Unshared clonotypes carried lower generation probabilities than those common to all four donors.

The sorted-subset replicate PCRs were given around 190 ng DNA, which is some 29,000 T cell genomes. Sequenced by immunoSEQ multiplex PCR; TCRdb stores in-frame clones only, minus some. Of approximately 600,000 clones detected, about 95% appear once; the ten largest clones hold about 0.11%. The germline V gene encodes CDR1 SGHNT and CDR2 YYREEE (reference sequence). The CDR3 covers 11 residues. As defined, naive CD8 cells were CD45RO-negative and positively selected for CCR7, with terminally differentiated effector memory CD45RA+ cells excluded. Nashville, Tennessee was home to all donors, each a Caucasian adult.

The V and J genes are TRBV5-4 and TRBJ2-1, with D perhaps given as TRBD1 or TRBD2 (5 bases each). This TCR was sampled from a woman aged 30 to 39 in good health. Sequenced input: naive CD8+ T cells sorted from blood. The CDR3 reads CATGLDNEQFF. CDR3 in DNA: TGTGCTACAGGACTTGACAATGAGCAGTTCTTC.